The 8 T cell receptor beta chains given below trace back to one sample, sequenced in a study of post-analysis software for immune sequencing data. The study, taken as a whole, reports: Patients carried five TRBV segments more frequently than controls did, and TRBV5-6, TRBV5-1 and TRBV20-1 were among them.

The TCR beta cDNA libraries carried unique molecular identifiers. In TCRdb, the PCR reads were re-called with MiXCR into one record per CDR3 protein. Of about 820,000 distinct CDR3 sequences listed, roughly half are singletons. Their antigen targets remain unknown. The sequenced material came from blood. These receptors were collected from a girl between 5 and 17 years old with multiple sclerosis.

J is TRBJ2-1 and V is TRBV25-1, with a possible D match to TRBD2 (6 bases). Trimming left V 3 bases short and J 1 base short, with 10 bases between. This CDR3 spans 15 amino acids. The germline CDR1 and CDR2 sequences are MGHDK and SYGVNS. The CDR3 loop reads CASSDAAGSYNEQFF. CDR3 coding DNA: TGTGCCAGCAGTGACGCAGCGGGTTCCTACAATGAGCAGTTCTTC.

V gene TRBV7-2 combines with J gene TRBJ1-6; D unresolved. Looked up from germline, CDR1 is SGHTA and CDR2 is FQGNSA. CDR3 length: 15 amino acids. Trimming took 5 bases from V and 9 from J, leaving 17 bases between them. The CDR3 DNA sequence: TGTGCCAGCAGCCCCGTCGGCCCGTCAGGTTCACCCCTCCACTTT. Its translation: CASSPVGPSGSPLHF.

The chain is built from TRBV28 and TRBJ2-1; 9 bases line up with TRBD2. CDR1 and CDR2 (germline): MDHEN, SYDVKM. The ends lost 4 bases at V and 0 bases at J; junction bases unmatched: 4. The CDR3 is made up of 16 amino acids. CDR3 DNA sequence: TGTGCCAGCAGTTCCTGGACTAGCGACTCCTACAATGAGCAGTTCTTC. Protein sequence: CASSSWTSDSYNEQFF.

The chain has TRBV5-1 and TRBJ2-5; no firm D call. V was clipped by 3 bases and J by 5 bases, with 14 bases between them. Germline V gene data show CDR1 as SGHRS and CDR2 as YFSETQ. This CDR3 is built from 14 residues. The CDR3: CASSSSLARETQYF. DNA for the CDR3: TGCGCCAGCAGCTCCTCGTTAGCCCGGGAGACCCAGTACTTC.

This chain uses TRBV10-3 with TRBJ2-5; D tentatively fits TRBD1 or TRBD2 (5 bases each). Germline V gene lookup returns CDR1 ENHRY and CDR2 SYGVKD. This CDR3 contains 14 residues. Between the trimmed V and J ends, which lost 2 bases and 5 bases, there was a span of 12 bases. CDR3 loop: CAISERLGTETQYF. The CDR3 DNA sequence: TGTGCCATCAGTGAGCGGCTTGGGACGGAGACCCAGTACTTC.

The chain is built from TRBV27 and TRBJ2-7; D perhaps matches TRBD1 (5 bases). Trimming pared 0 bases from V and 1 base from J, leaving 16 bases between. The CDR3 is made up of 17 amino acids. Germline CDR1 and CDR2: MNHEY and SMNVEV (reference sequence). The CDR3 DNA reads TGTGCCAGCAGTTTATCGGCCCGTTGGGGCAGTTCCTACGAGCAGTACTTC. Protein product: CASSLSARWGSSYEQYF.

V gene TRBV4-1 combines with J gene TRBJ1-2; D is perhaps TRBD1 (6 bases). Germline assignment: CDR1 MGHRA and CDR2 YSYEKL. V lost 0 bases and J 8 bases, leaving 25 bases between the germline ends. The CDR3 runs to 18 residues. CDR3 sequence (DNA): TGCGCCAGCAGCCAAGATCAGGGGTTGTGGCAGGGAATCGGCGGCTACACCTTC. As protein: CASSQDQGLWQGIGGYTF.

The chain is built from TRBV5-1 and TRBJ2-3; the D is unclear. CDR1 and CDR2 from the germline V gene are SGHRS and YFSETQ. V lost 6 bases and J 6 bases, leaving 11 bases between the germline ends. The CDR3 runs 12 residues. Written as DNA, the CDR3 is TGCGCCAGCACCACTAATACCGATACGCAGTATTTT. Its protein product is CASTTNTDTQYF.